One and the same sample provided the 31 T cell receptor beta chains below, sequenced in a study of a mutant IDH1 vaccine in newly diagnosed glioma. The time point denotes: baseline, week 1 (first vaccination visit). Treatment of the sample: pre-vaccination baseline after standard-of-care therapy. Sequencing used immunoSEQ multiplex PCR; TCRdb keeps in-frame clones, though not all of them. The data contain roughly 35,000 clones, approximately 91% of them singletons. This sample comprised PBMCs, obtained from a glioma patient treated with radiotherapy, temozolomide or both. The receptors originated from a woman aged 40 to 55 with glioma.

This chain joins TRBV4-1 and TRBJ1-4, with 9 bases identical to TRBD1. The ends lost 4 bases at V and 10 bases at J; junction bases unmatched: 10. Germline CDR1 and CDR2: MGHRA and YSYEKL. The CDR3 is made up of 15 amino acids. The CDR3 sequence: CASSREAGTGRKLFF. CDR3 coding DNA: TGCGCCAGCAGCCGTGAAGCCGGGACAGGGAGAAAACTGTTTTTT.

This chain joins TRBV5-1 and TRBJ1-4; D call uncertain. The V gene lost 7 bases and the J gene lost 4 bases, with 14 bases spanning the gap. This CDR3 spans 14 amino acids. Germline V gives CDR1 SGHRS, CDR2 YFSETQ. The DNA of the CDR3 is TGCGCCAGCCACGAGGGAGGCGTTAATGAAAAACTGTTTTTT. Encoded protein: CASHEGGVNEKLFF.

The V and J genes are TRBV29-1 and TRBJ1-1, with TRBD1 as a possible D gene (6 bases). Per germline, CDR1 SQVTM and CDR2 ANQGSEA. Between the trimmed V and J ends, which lost 5 bases and 4 bases, there was a span of 11 bases. The CDR3 extends over 12 amino acids. CDR3 region: CSVSQGRTEAFF. DNA for the CDR3: TGCAGCGTTTCACAGGGTCGCACTGAAGCTTTCTTT.

The chain couples TRBV7-9 to TRBJ1-3; D perhaps matches TRBD1 (5 bases). The CDR3 covers 18 residues. The germline V gene encodes CDR1 SEHNR and CDR2 FQNEAQ (reference sequence). Deletions cut 6 bases from V and 2 bases from J, with 23 bases between. CDR3 DNA sequence: TGTGCCAGCAGTTACAACCCCAGAAAACAGGCAGCTGGAAACACCATATATTTT. Its protein product is CASSYNPRKQAAGNTIYF.

This clone was counted a few times. The CDR3 is CASSADRAGSPLHF. In DNA form, the CDR3 reads TGTGCCAGCAGTGCGGACAGGGCGGGTTCACCCCTCCACTTT. The chain links TRBV25-1 to TRBJ1-6; TRBD1 matches at 8 bases. The J segment lost 9 bases and the V segment lost 4 bases, leaving 5 bases of the junction unmatched. Germline V gene sequence: CDR1 MGHDK, CDR2 SYGVNS. The CDR3 loop spans 14 amino acids. The variable domain in full, with the rest retrieved from reference TRBV25-1 and TRBJ1-6, is EADIYQTPRYLVIGTGKKITLECSQTMGHDKMYWYQQDPGMELHLIHYSYGVNSTEKGDLSSESTVSRIRTEHFPLTLESARPSHTSQYLCASSADRAGSPLHFGNGTRLTVT.

The chain links TRBV7-2 to TRBJ2-4, with 10 bases lining up with TRBD1. The CDR3 totals 16 residues. V lost 5 bases to trimming and J lost 4 bases; unmatched junction nucleotides: 8. Looked up from germline, CDR1 is SGHTA and CDR2 is FQGNSA. This CDR3 reads CASSQSGTGVKNIQYF. The CDR3 region has the DNA TGTGCCAGCAGCCAATCAGGGACAGGGGTAAAAAACATTCAGTACTTC.

This chain links TRBV9 with TRBJ1-5; D call uncertain. CDR3 size: 13 residues. V was clipped by 3 bases and J by 3 bases, with 7 bases between them. Germline-derived CDR1 and CDR2 are SGDLS and YYNGEE. CDR3 in amino acids: CASSAQTNQPQHF. The CDR3 nucleotides read TGTGCCAGCAGCGCCCAAACCAATCAGCCCCAGCATTTT.

The chain recombines TRBV27 with TRBJ2-5, with 9 bases aligning to TRBD2. The CDR3 runs to 15 residues. The V segment lost 3 bases and the J segment 2 bases; nucleotides outside the gene matches: 4. The germline CDR1 and CDR2 sequences are MNHEY and SMNVEV (reference sequence). CDR3 DNA sequence: TGTGCCAGCAGTTTCATGACTAGCGGACAAGAGACCCAGTACTTC. Translation: CASSFMTSGQETQYF.

The J gene is TRBJ2-7, the V gene TRBV13, with 7 bases fitting TRBD1. The V gene end was trimmed by 4 bases and the J gene end by 0 bases; junction bases not matched to a gene: 3. This CDR3 spans 14 amino acids. CDR1 and CDR2 (germline): PRHDT, FYEKMQ (reference sequence). CDR3 in DNA: TGTGCCAGCAGCTACGGGACAGTCTCCTACGAGCAGTACTTC. It is translated as CASSYGTVSYEQYF. Based on the CDR3 plus reference TRBV13 and TRBJ2-7, the full variable domain is AAGVIQSPRHLIKEKRETATLKCYPIPRHDTVYWYQQGPGQDPQFLISFYEKMQSDKGSIPDRFSAQQFSDYHSELNMSSLELGDSALYFCASSYGTVSYEQYFGPGTRLTVT.

This chain joins TRBV5-1 and TRBJ2-5; 9 positions agree with TRBD2. Germline CDR1 reads SGHRS; CDR2 reads YFSETQ. This CDR3 comprises 16 residues. V shed 4 bases and J 2 bases; nucleotides not matched to a gene: 9. The CDR3, as DNA: TGCGCCAGCAGCGTGGAGGCTAGCGGGGATCAAGAGACCCAGTACTTC. Translation gives CASSVEASGDQETQYF. Full variable domain (outside the CDR3, taken from reference TRBV5-1 and TRBJ2-5): KAGVTQTPRYLIKTRGQQVTLSCSPISGHRSVSWYQQTPGQGLQFLFEYFSETQRNKGNFPGRFSGRQFSNSRSEMNVSTLELGDSALYLCASSVEASGDQETQYFGPGTRLLVL.

V and J are TRBV13 and TRBJ2-5; maybe TRBD1 (5 bases). V was clipped by 5 bases and J by 3 bases, with 19 bases between them. CDR3 length: 16 amino acids. The germline V gene has CDR1 PRHDT and CDR2 FYEKMQ (reference sequence). DNA of the CDR3: TGTGCCAGCAGCCCACGTAGAACAACAGGTGAAGAGACCCAGTACTTC. As protein: CASSPRRTTGEETQYF.

This clone appeared once. J is TRBJ2-1 and V is TRBV2; 8 bases are a match to TRBD1. The trim removed 11 bases at V and 4 bases at J, leaving 7 bases unmatched. The germline CDR1 and CDR2 sequences are SNHLY and FYNNEI. The CDR3 loop spans 13 amino acids. CDR3 amino acids: CAGKDRAYNEQFF. In DNA form, the CDR3 reads TGTGCCGGGAAGGACAGGGCTTACAATGAGCAGTTCTTC.

This clone was detected only once. This chain links TRBV14 with TRBJ2-2; the D is unclear. The germline V gene encodes CDR1 SGHDN and CDR2 FVKESK. Trimming cost V 2 bases and J 0 bases, with 10 bases left between them. The CDR3 totals 16 residues. CDR3 DNA sequence: TGTGCCAGCAGCCAACACACTGCGGCGAACACCGGGGAGCTGTTTTTT. It specifies CASSQHTAANTGELFF.

This clone was picked up one time. This chain links TRBV6-5 with TRBJ2-2; 8 positions match TRBD2. Losses at the gene ends were 6 bases for V and 6 bases for J; bases not matched to a gene: 6. The CDR3 is made up of 14 amino acids. In germline, CDR1 is MNHEY, CDR2 SVGAGI. The DNA of the CDR3 is TGTGCCAGCAGGACGGGGGGGTTGGCCGGGGAGCTGTTTTTT. Translating gives CASRTGGLAGELFF.

The chain carries TRBV5-1 and TRBJ1-4, with 7 nucleotides matching TRBD1. After removal of 4 bases from V and 7 bases from J, the junction contained 10 bases not matched to a gene. In germline, CDR1 is SGHRS, CDR2 YFSETQ. There are 15 residues in the CDR3. The CDR3 DNA sequence: TGCGCCAGCAGCCCTACAACAGGGGAGGGTGAAAAACTGTTTTTT. Translated, it gives CASSPTTGEGEKLFF. The full variable domain, in which reference TRBV5-1 and TRBJ1-4 provide the parts outside the CDR3, is KAGVTQTPRYLIKTRGQQVTLSCSPISGHRSVSWYQQTPGQGLQFLFEYFSETQRNKGNFPGRFSGRQFSNSRSEMNVSTLELGDSALYLCASSPTTGEGEKLFFGSGTQLSVL.

This rearrangement joins TRBV13 to TRBJ1-1, with 10 bases fitting TRBD1. Trimming removed 0 bases from V and 3 bases from J; junction bases left unmatched: 10. The CDR3 is 18 residues long. Germline V gene data show CDR1 as PRHDT and CDR2 as FYEKMQ (reference sequence). The CDR3 sequence: CASSLGRGGQGTDTEAFF. The CDR3 nucleotides are TGTGCCAGCAGCTTAGGCAGGGGGGGACAGGGGACGGACACTGAAGCTTTCTTT.

The chain recombines TRBV5-4 with TRBJ1-6; D uncertain. Trimming left V 3 bases short and J 8 bases short, with 15 bases between. CDR1 and CDR2 from the germline V gene are SGHNT and YYREEE (reference sequence). CDR3 size: 15 residues. The CDR3 spells CASSSEASQDSPLHF. The CDR3 region has the DNA TGTGCCAGCAGCTCCGAGGCGAGTCAGGATTCACCCCTCCACTTT.

This clone was seen just once. The chain combines TRBV7-8 with TRBJ1-6, with TRBD1 matching 8 bases. The CDR3 sequence is 16 residues long. The junction had 6 bases not matched to a gene; V was cut back by 4 bases and J by 4 bases. Germline CDR1 and CDR2: SGHVS and FQNEAQ. The CDR3 loop is CASSSQQGVYNSPLHF. As DNA, the CDR3 is TGTGCCAGCAGCTCTCAACAGGGGGTGTATAATTCACCCCTCCACTTT.

This clone was recorded a few times. The chain is built from TRBV11-2 and TRBJ2-7, with D unresolved. CDR3 length: 12 residues. Germline CDR1 SGHAT, CDR2 FQNNGV. Trimming took off 6 bases at V and 7 bases at J, with 13 bases between the two ends. In DNA, the CDR3 is TGTGCCAGCAGTTTTACCAGGAAGGAGCAGTACTTC. Translated: CASSFTRKEQYF.

The CDR3 coding sequence is TGTGCCAGCAGCCCCAGAACAGGGCTAGTCCTCCACTTT. It translates to CASSPRTGLVLHF. This sequence joins TRBV7-9 and TRBJ1-6; possibly TRBD1 for D (6 bases). The germline CDR1 and CDR2 sequences are SEHNR and FQNEAQ (reference sequence). CDR3 length: 13 residues. Trimming removed 5 bases at V and 15 bases at J, with 17 bases between.

The chain joins TRBV30 to TRBJ1-5; TRBD1 agrees at 12 bases. V lost 3 bases and J lost 7; bases outside the gene matches: 4. The germline CDR1 and CDR2 sequences are GTSNPN and SVGIG (reference sequence). The CDR3 length is 14 residues. In DNA, the CDR3 is TGTGCCTGGAGGGGACAGGGGGCTCGGCAGCCCCAGCATTTT. This codes for CAWRGQGARQPQHF.

This chain uses TRBV18 with TRBJ2-3; a possible D gene is TRBD1 (6 bases). The germline V gene encodes CDR1 KGHSH and CDR2 LQKENI. This CDR3 contains 15 residues. Trimming shortened V by 4 bases and J by 2 bases, and 13 bases separated the two germline ends. The CDR3 DNA reads TGTGCCAGCTCACAATTGCAGGGGTACACAGATACGCAGTATTTT. Protein: CASSQLQGYTDTQYF.

This rearrangement joins TRBV19 to TRBJ2-2; 10 nucleotides match TRBD2. J was trimmed by 4 bases and V by 8 bases; bases with no gene match: 10. The germline V gene has CDR1 LNHDA and CDR2 SQIVND (reference sequence). There are 16 residues in the CDR3. The CDR3 protein is CASVSSGGAVTGELFF. Written as DNA, the CDR3 is TGTGCCAGTGTGTCGAGCGGGGGGGCCGTCACCGGGGAGCTGTTTTTT.

This chain uses TRBV11-1 with TRBJ2-1; 9 nucleotides align to TRBD2. CDR1 is SGHAT, CDR2 FQDESV, per germline (reference sequence). The CDR3 covers 15 residues. The V gene end was trimmed by 5 bases and the J gene end by 3 bases; junction bases not matched to a gene: 5. In nucleotides, the CDR3 is TGTGCCAGCAGCCGCGGGGGGGCCTTCTACAATGAGCAGTTCTTC. It yields the protein CASSRGGAFYNEQFF.

The chain combines TRBV12-5 with TRBJ2-1; the match to TRBD2 covers 9 bases. There are 20 residues in the CDR3. The trim removed 0 bases at V and 4 bases at J, leaving 16 bases unmatched. Per germline, CDR1 LGHNT and CDR2 FRNRAP. CDR3 residues: CASGLVPGIRAGGRYNEQFF. CDR3 nucleotides: TGTGCTAGTGGTTTGGTACCAGGGATTAGGGCGGGGGGGCGGTACAATGAGCAGTTCTTC.

CDR3 protein: CASRGTGGNQPQHF. The CDR3 region has the DNA TGTGCCAGCAGGGGGACAGGAGGCAATCAGCCCCAGCATTTT. The chain employs TRBV6-5 and TRBJ1-5; TRBD1 agrees at 8 bases. Germline CDR1 and CDR2: MNHEY and SVGAGI. This CDR3 has 14 residues. V was pared by 6 bases and J by 2 bases, with 3 bases of the junction left unmatched.

The chain carries TRBV29-1 and TRBJ2-7; 10 bases line up with TRBD1. The CDR3 loop spans 12 amino acids. J lost 5 bases, V lost 8 bases, and 6 bases had no gene match. Germline V gene data show CDR1 as SQVTM and CDR2 as ANQGSEA. CDR3 in amino acids: CSTRQGAHEQYF. CDR3 DNA sequence: TGCAGCACTCGACAGGGGGCCCACGAGCAGTACTTC.

This chain connects TRBV30 to TRBJ2-7; 10 nucleotides agree with TRBD1. CDR1 is GTSNPN and CDR2 is SVGIG in the germline V gene (reference sequence). J was trimmed by 9 bases and V by 3 bases; bases with no gene match: 23. This CDR3 contains 18 residues. The CDR3, as DNA: TGTGCCTGGAGGGCTCAGACAGGGGGCCGCGGGACCGTATGTTGGCAGTACTTC. It is translated as CAWRAQTGGRGTVCWQYF.

This clone was found a few times. The chain carries TRBV5-4 and TRBJ2-7; D remains ambiguous. V lost 2 bases and J lost 3, with 6 bases in between. Germline CDR1 SGHNT, CDR2 YYREEE (reference sequence). The CDR3 loop spans 12 amino acids. CDR3 region: CASSFDGYEQYF. The CDR3 DNA is TGTGCCAGCAGCTTTGACGGCTACGAGCAGTACTTC. The complete variable domain, with remaining parts taken from reference TRBV5-4 and TRBJ2-7, reads ETGVTQSPTHLIKTRGQQVTLRCSSQSGHNTVSWYQQALGQGPQFIFQYYREEENGRGNFPPRFSGLQFPNYSSELNVNALELDDSALYLCASSFDGYEQYFGPGTRLTVT.

This clone has just one count. The chain carries TRBV27 and TRBJ1-1, with D perhaps TRBD1 (5 bases). In germline, CDR1 is MNHEY, CDR2 SMNVEV (reference sequence). The CDR3 length is 13 residues. With 0 bases removed from V and 7 bases from J, the gap between germline ends came to 9 bases. CDR3 DNA sequence: TGTGCCAGCAGTTTATCCGGGGGGAGTGAAGCTTTCTTT. Its translation: CASSLSGGSEAFF.

The V call is TRBV5-6, the J call TRBJ2-2; no firm D call. V was clipped by 1 base and J by 1 base, with 5 bases between them. Germline-derived CDR1 and CDR2 are SGHDT and YYEEEE. The CDR3 covers 14 residues. The CDR3 bases are TGTGCCAGCAGCTTGATAGAGAACACCGGGGAGCTGTTTTTT. It encodes CASSLIENTGELFF.